This T cell receptor beta chain is drawn from a study of T-cell memory formation after mild COVID-19. TCRdb processed the 5' RACE reads anew with MiXCR; each CDR3 protein has one entry. The sample contains hundreds of thousands of distinct CDR3 sequences, less than 25% of which appear only once. V was shortened by 10 bases and J by 3 bases, with 16 bases between the two germline ends. CDR3 length: 14 amino acids. The genes are TRBV12-3 or TRBV12-4 and TRBJ2-1, with a weak D call TRBD2 (7 bases). This TCR was sampled from an adult woman who had mild COVID-19 (a few samples of this study predate the infection). Cell type and time point are not known. The specimen was PBMCs or a T cell subset sorted from them (not recorded which). The CDR3 DNA is TGTGCCACAGCTCGGGGGGCGGACTACAATGAGCAGTTCTTC. Translation: CATARGADYNEQFF.